Each of the 23 T cell receptor beta chains below was sequenced from the same sample in a study of blood T cell repertoires in COVID-19. Sequencing was performed with immunoSEQ multiplex PCR; in TCRdb, only in-frame clones are kept and a portion is missing. The sample records 250,000 to 350,000 clones, 85% to 90% being singletons. Sequencing was performed on PBMCs or T cells enriched from blood (not recorded which). Receptor source: a woman aged 18-29 years who had recovered from COVID-19.

The rearrangement uses TRBV30 and TRBJ2-1; the match to TRBD2 covers 10 bases. V was clipped by 2 bases and J by 4 bases; unmatched bases: 11. The CDR3 contains 17 residues. Germline V gene sequence: CDR1 GTSNPN, CDR2 SVGIG (reference sequence). The CDR3 protein is CAWSSPPASGRYNEQFF. CDR3 sequence (DNA): TGTGCCTGGAGTTCCCCGCCGGCTAGCGGGAGATACAATGAGCAGTTCTTC.

The gene calls are TRBV11-3 and TRBJ1-1; D is possibly TRBD1 (5 bases). The CDR3 length is 15 residues. Germline V gene data show CDR1 as SGHNT and CDR2 as YENEEA. V dropped 1 base and J dropped 1 base, with 10 bases sitting between them. The CDR3 region has the DNA TGTGCCAGCAGCTTAGGTGGGGCCGGGAACACTGAAGCTTTCTTT. This encodes CASSLGGAGNTEAFF.

The CDR3 is CASSEEEVLDIQYF. CDR3 coding DNA: TGTGCCAGCAGTGAAGAGGAGGTTTTGGACATTCAGTACTTC. The chain combines TRBV2 with TRBJ2-4; D might be TRBD2 (5 bases). The V gene's germline CDR1 is SNHLY and CDR2 FYNNEI. The CDR3 length is 14 residues. The V end lost 1 base, the J end lost 8 bases, and 12 bases lay between the germline ends. Supplemented by reference TRBV2 and TRBJ2-4, the full variable domain reads EPEVTQTPSHQVTQMGQEVILRCVPISNHLYFYWYRQILGQKVEFLVSFYNNEISEKSEIFDDQFSVERPDGSNFTLKIRSTKLEDSAMYFCASSEEEVLDIQYFGAGTRLSVL.

This chain links TRBV3-1 (or the pseudogene TRBV3-2) with TRBJ2-7; no clear D. The CDR3 loop spans 12 amino acids. The ends were cut back, 4 bases at V and 5 bases at J, with 9 bases in the middle. CDR1 and CDR2 from the germline V gene are LGHDT and YNNKEL (reference sequence). The CDR3 here is CASSPSGNEQYF. CDR3 nucleotide sequence: TGTGCCAGCAGCCCTTCCGGTAACGAGCAGTACTTC.

V is TRBV5-1 and J is TRBJ2-1; 7 nucleotides agree with TRBD2. The V gene's germline CDR1 is SGHRS and CDR2 YFSETQ. The V gene end was trimmed by 4 bases and the J gene end by 7 bases; junction bases not matched to a gene: 8. CDR3 length: 14 residues. Here the CDR3 DNA reads TGCGCCAGCAGCGCAAACTCCGGGGGGAATGAGCAGTTCTTC. Translation: CASSANSGGNEQFF.

The rearrangement joins TRBV18 to TRBJ2-1, with D unclear. V lost 3 bases to trimming and J lost 6 bases, with 12 bases between them. CDR1 is KGHSH and CDR2 is LQKENI in the germline V gene. This CDR3 is 14 amino acids long. CDR3 nucleotides: TGTGCCAGCTCACCGAAGTCTGCTAGCAATGAGCAGTTCTTC. Its translation: CASSPKSASNEQFF.

This clone was seen once. This chain joins TRBV6-6 and TRBJ2-2, with 10 bases matching TRBD1. There are 14 residues in the CDR3. Germline V gene lookup returns CDR1 MNHNY and CDR2 SVGAGI (reference sequence). J gave up 7 bases and V 5 bases, and 4 bases lay outside the gene matches. Here the CDR3 DNA reads TGTGCCAGCAGTCGACAGGGGGCGAACGGGGAGCTGTTTTTT. Amino acids: CASSRQGANGELFF.

V is TRBV19 and J is TRBJ1-1; a possible D gene is TRBD1 (6 bases). Germline CDR1 and CDR2: LNHDA and SQIVND (reference sequence). This CDR3 contains 14 residues. Trimming took 5 bases from V and 1 from J, leaving 11 bases between them. The CDR3 DNA follows: TGTGCCAGTAGTCCTGTGGGGGCGAACACTGAAGCTTTCTTT. It translates to CASSPVGANTEAFF.

This sequence joins TRBV4-1 and TRBJ1-2; weak D call: TRBD1 (5 bases). CDR1 MGHRA and CDR2 YSYEKL come from the germline V gene. Trimming left V 0 bases short and J 7 bases short, with 6 bases between. CDR3 length equals 12 residues. The CDR3 DNA is TGCGCCAGCAGCCAAGAAAGGGGTGGCTACACCTTC. It specifies CASSQERGGYTF.

V and J are TRBV3-1 (or the pseudogene TRBV3-2) and TRBJ1-3; D uncertain. Trimming left V 1 base short and J 2 bases short, with 6 bases between. This CDR3 is 14 amino acids long. Germline V gives CDR1 LGHDT, CDR2 YNNKEL (reference sequence). The CDR3 region has the DNA TGTGCCAGCAGCCAAGGCGGTACTGGAAACACCATATATTTT. Translated: CASSQGGTGNTIYF.

This chain links TRBV7-3 with TRBJ2-2, with 7 bases that match TRBD1. Germline V CDR1 and CDR2: SGHTA, FQGTGA. The CDR3 contains 16 residues. The trim removed 5 bases at V and 2 bases at J, leaving 8 bases unmatched. CDR3 region: CASSRETGANTGELFF. Here the CDR3 DNA reads TGTGCCAGCAGCCGTGAAACAGGGGCAAACACCGGGGAGCTGTTTTTT.

The chain combines TRBV15 with TRBJ1-2; D is unclear. The length of the CDR3 is 13 residues. CDR1 and CDR2 (germline): LNHNV, YYDKDF (reference sequence). V was trimmed by 0 bases and J by 7 bases, leaving 9 bases between them. The CDR3 sequence is CATSRDRRSGYTF. CDR3 nucleotide sequence: TGTGCCACCAGCAGAGATCGCCGCAGTGGCTACACCTTC.

The V call is TRBV2, the J call TRBJ2-7; D is perhaps TRBD1 (6 bases). The germline V and J ends were trimmed by 8 bases and 3 bases, with 17 bases remaining between them. Germline V CDR1 and CDR2: SNHLY, FYNNEI. The CDR3 is made up of 14 amino acids. Written as DNA, the CDR3 is TGTGCCAGCGGAGCAACGGGACACCGCTACGAGCAGTACTTC. Translated, it gives CASGATGHRYEQYF.

The chain combines TRBV9 with TRBJ1-1; 10 nucleotides align to TRBD1. V shed 4 bases, J shed 3 bases, and the junction held 6 bases outside the gene matches. Looked up from germline, CDR1 is SGDLS and CDR2 is YYNGEE. This CDR3 has 15 amino acids. The CDR3 is CASSPRQGAHTEAFF. The CDR3 DNA follows: TGTGCCAGCAGCCCACGACAGGGGGCGCACACTGAAGCTTTCTTT.

V is TRBV28 and J is TRBJ1-3; D gene uncertain. CDR1 is MDHEN, CDR2 SYDVKM, per germline. The CDR3 totals 14 residues. The ends were cut back, 5 bases at V and 0 bases at J, with 8 bases in the middle. The CDR3 loop is CASSAGFSGNTIYF. CDR3 bases: TGTGCCAGCAGTGCGGGTTTCTCTGGAAACACCATATATTTT.

This clone was seen only once. V is TRBV27 and J is TRBJ1-1; the D gene is possibly TRBD1 (5 bases). V shed 5 bases and J shed 0 bases, with 10 bases lying between them. Germline V lookup: CDR1 MNHEY, CDR2 SMNVEV (reference sequence). CDR3 length: 14 residues. CDR3 DNA: TGTGCCAGCAGTCGAAACAGGTTGAACACTGAAGCTTTCTTT. It specifies CASSRNRLNTEAFF.

This chain uses TRBV27 with TRBJ1-6; TRBD1 aligns across 9 bases. The CDR3 is 15 residues long. Trimming at V came to 3 bases and at J to 7 bases, leaving 4 bases not matched to a gene. Germline V lookup: CDR1 MNHEY, CDR2 SMNVEV (reference sequence). CDR3 sequence reads: CASSFGDRDNSPLHF. The CDR3 region has the DNA TGTGCCAGCAGTTTTGGGGACAGGGACAATTCACCCCTCCACTTT.

The chain combines TRBV19 with TRBJ1-5; 10 bases line up with TRBD1. Germline CDR1 is LNHDA and CDR2 is SQIVND (reference sequence). Unmatched junction bases numbered 3, after V lost 8 bases and J lost 5 bases. The CDR3 covers 13 residues. The CDR3: CASGGTGDQPQHF. CDR3 in DNA: TGTGCCAGTGGGGGGACAGGGGATCAGCCCCAGCATTTT.

The chain has TRBV24-1 and TRBJ2-2; D is perhaps TRBD2 (5 bases). This CDR3 has 14 residues. Germline V gene sequence: CDR1 KGHDR, CDR2 SFDVKD. Trimming removed 3 bases at V and 6 bases at J, with 10 bases between. In DNA, the CDR3 is TGTGCCACCAGTGATCCCCGGGAACCCGGGGAGCTGTTTTTT. Translating it yields CATSDPREPGELFF.

The gene calls are TRBV7-8 and TRBJ1-5, with D perhaps matching TRBD1 (6 bases). Trimming left V 5 bases short and J 0 bases short, with 11 bases between. Germline-derived CDR1 and CDR2 are SGHVS and FQNEAQ. CDR3 length: 15 residues. The CDR3 DNA sequence: TGTGCCAGCAGCCCCCGGACAGCTAGCAATCAGCCCCAGCATTTT. Translating gives CASSPRTASNQPQHF.

J is TRBJ2-1 and V is TRBV4-1; 11 bases agree with TRBD2. The V gene's germline CDR1 is MGHRA and CDR2 YSYEKL. CDR3 length: 16 residues. Trimming took 1 base from V and 8 from J; bases not matched to a gene: 7. The CDR3 bases are TGCGCCAGCAGCCAAGGGAGGACTAGCGGGTTCTATGAGCAGTTCTTC. Protein: CASSQGRTSGFYEQFF.

The J gene is TRBJ1-3, the V gene TRBV7-9; 7 bases line up with TRBD1. The CDR3 runs to 15 residues. J was trimmed by 4 bases and V by 5 bases; bases with no gene match: 8. In germline, CDR1 is SEHNR, CDR2 FQNEAQ (reference sequence). CDR3 sequence reads: CASSPPRGAGNTIYF. As DNA, the CDR3 is TGTGCCAGCAGCCCCCCCAGGGGGGCCGGAAACACCATATATTTT.

This chain joins TRBV18 and TRBJ2-2; 7 positions agree with TRBD1. The germline gives CDR1 KGHSH, CDR2 LQKENI. The CDR3 is made up of 17 amino acids. Trimming removed 0 bases from V and 6 bases from J; junction bases left unmatched: 10. The CDR3 region is CASSPPVGDRDPGELFF. The CDR3 nucleotides are TGTGCCAGCTCACCACCGGTTGGGGACAGAGACCCCGGGGAGCTGTTTTTT.